What follows are 18 T cell receptor beta chains derived from one specimen sequenced in a study of OX40 agonist ivuxolimab in advanced cancers. Assay: immunoSEQ multiplex PCR; the TCRdb copy retains only in-frame clones and omits some. Here the sample spans tens of thousands of clones, 65% to 90% being singletons. Specimen: CD4+ or CD8+ T cells sorted from blood, collected in a trial of the OX40 agonist ivuxolimab. These receptors were collected from an adult with an advanced solid tumor such as melanoma, head and neck, liver or kidney cancer.

This chain joins TRBV18 and TRBJ1-2; D perhaps matches TRBD1 (6 bases). The V gene lost 4 bases and the J gene lost 0 bases, with 12 bases spanning the gap. This CDR3 has 15 residues. Germline V lookup: CDR1 KGHSH, CDR2 LQKENI. CDR3 sequence: CASSQGQQTNYGYTF. CDR3 coding DNA: TGTGCCAGCTCACAGGGACAACAGACTAACTATGGCTACACCTTC. The variable domain in full, completed from reference TRBV18 and TRBJ1-2, reads NAGVMQNPRHLVRRRGQEARLRCSPMKGHSHVYWYRQLPEEGLKFMVYLQKENIIDESGMPKERFSAEFPKEGPSILRIQQVVRGDSAAYFCASSQGQQTNYGYTFGSGTRLTVV.

This chain connects TRBV11-1 to TRBJ1-1, with D unresolved. The CDR3 extends over 14 amino acids. V was shortened by 5 bases and J by 4 bases, with 14 bases between the two germline ends. Per the germline V gene, CDR1 is SGHAT and CDR2 is FQDESV (reference sequence). Here the CDR3 DNA reads TGTGCCAGCAGCCCGCGGGGTTGGGGCACTGAAGCTTTCTTT. Translated: CASSPRGWGTEAFF.

V is TRBV9 and J is TRBJ1-4; D is ambiguous. Germline V gene data show CDR1 as SGDLS and CDR2 as YYNGEE. The CDR3 consists of 15 residues. V lost 0 bases, J lost 8 bases, and 14 bases lay in between. The CDR3 is CASSVGHSTYEKLFF. CDR3 in DNA: TGTGCCAGCAGCGTAGGACACTCGACTTACGAAAAACTGTTTTTT.

V usage is TRBV7-8 and J usage is TRBJ1-5; D is undetermined. Germline CDR1 reads SGHVS; CDR2 reads FQNEAQ. The germline V and J ends were trimmed by 3 bases and 10 bases, with 10 bases remaining between them. CDR3 size: 12 residues. The CDR3 DNA sequence: TGTGCCAGCAGCTTGCCCTCTTCACCCCAGCATTTT. Residues: CASSLPSSPQHF.

The rearrangement links TRBV7-2 to TRBJ2-1, with D possibly matching TRBD2 (6 bases). CDR1 is SGHTA, CDR2 FQGNSA, per germline. This CDR3 spans 16 amino acids. V shed 3 bases and J shed 3 bases, with 15 bases lying between them. CDR3 bases: TGTGCCAGCAGCTTTTCAGGGACTTTAGACTACAATGAGCAGTTCTTC. It is translated as CASSFSGTLDYNEQFF.

The V gene is TRBV7-2, the J gene TRBJ2-2; a weak D match, TRBD2 (6 bases). Germline V gives CDR1 SGHTA, CDR2 FQGNSA. The germline V and J ends were trimmed by 4 bases and 0 bases, with 15 bases remaining between them. There are 17 residues in the CDR3. The CDR3: CASSSTRRGANTGELFF. Written as DNA, the CDR3 is TGTGCCAGCAGCTCAACACGGAGGGGTGCGAACACCGGGGAGCTGTTTTTT. The full variable domain, its missing parts supplied by reference TRBV7-2 and TRBJ2-2, is GAGVSQSPSNKVTEKGKDVELRCDPISGHTALYWYRQSLGQGLEFLIYFQGNSAPDKSGLPSDRFSAERTGGSVSTLTIQRTQQEDSAVYLCASSSTRRGANTGELFFGEGSRLTVL.

This clone was seen a handful of times. The V call is TRBV19, the J call TRBJ1-1, with D possibly TRBD1 on 5 matching bases. V lost 1 base and J 5 bases, leaving 8 bases between the germline ends. The CDR3 has 13 amino acids. CDR1 is LNHDA, CDR2 SQIVND, per germline (reference sequence). CDR3 residues: CASSIGGKTEAFF. As DNA, the CDR3 is TGTGCCAGTAGTATAGGGGGGAAAACTGAAGCTTTCTTT.

The CDR3 spells CASSLFSEPQHF. For the CDR3, the DNA is TGTGCCAGCAGCTTATTTTCGGAGCCCCAGCATTTT. The V call is TRBV7-2, the J call TRBJ1-5, with D unclear. The CDR3 covers 12 residues. V lost 2 bases and J lost 8, with 7 bases in between. Per the germline V gene, CDR1 is SGHTA and CDR2 is FQGNSA.

The gene calls are TRBV2 and TRBJ1-3; 12 bases map to TRBD1. After removal of 6 bases from V and 3 bases from J, the junction contained 3 bases not matched to a gene. Looked up from germline, CDR1 is SNHLY and CDR2 is FYNNEI. The CDR3 spans 15 residues. The CDR3 DNA reads as TGTGCCAGCAGGGGGACAGGGGGCGGTGGAAACACCATATATTTT. Residues: CASRGTGGGGNTIYF.

This chain links TRBV5-5 with TRBJ1-3; a possible D gene is TRBD1 (6 bases). CDR1 and CDR2 (germline): SGHKS, YYEKEE (reference sequence). The CDR3 totals 14 residues. Trimming cost V 4 bases and J 4 bases, with 12 bases left between them. The chain's CDR3 is CASSDTGTGNTIYF. The CDR3 nucleotides are TGTGCCAGCAGCGATACAGGGACAGGAAACACCATATATTTT.

The chain links TRBV19 to TRBJ1-5; a possible D gene is TRBD1 (6 bases). CDR3 length: 13 residues. Germline lookup yields CDR1 LNHDA and CDR2 SQIVND (reference sequence). V lost 10 bases to trimming and J lost 6 bases, with 16 bases between them. The CDR3 region is CATQGLWGQPQHF. The CDR3 DNA reads as TGTGCCACCCAGGGGTTATGGGGTCAGCCCCAGCATTTT.

The rearrangement links TRBV7-8 to TRBJ2-7; possibly TRBD1 for D (6 bases). Trimming removed 10 bases from V and 9 bases from J, with 25 bases in between. CDR1 SGHVS and CDR2 FQNEAQ come from the germline V gene. The CDR3 runs to 14 residues. The DNA of the CDR3 is TGTGCCACACTACAGGGTCCCTCAACGTTCACGCAGTACTTC. Its translation is CATLQGPSTFTQYF.

The J gene is TRBJ2-4, the V gene TRBV19; a possible D gene is TRBD2 (5 bases). CDR1 is LNHDA and CDR2 is SQIVND in the germline V gene (reference sequence). CDR3 length equals 15 residues. With 1 base removed from V and 0 bases from J, the gap between germline ends came to 7 bases. The CDR3 region has the DNA TGTGCCAGTAGTATAGGGGAGATAGCCAAAAACATTCAGTACTTC. Translated: CASSIGEIAKNIQYF.

The chain uses TRBV7-9 and TRBJ1-2, with D possibly TRBD1 on 5 matching bases. Germline V CDR1 and CDR2: SEHNR, FQNEAQ (reference sequence). The CDR3 sequence is 13 residues long. The germline V and J ends were trimmed by 2 bases and 8 bases, with 12 bases remaining between them. CDR3 sequence (DNA): TGTGCCAGCAGCTTATCGGGACTGAGGGGCTACACCTTC. As protein: CASSLSGLRGYTF.

V is TRBV7-9 and J is TRBJ1-1; D is unresolved. The CDR3 length is 12 residues. Looked up from germline, CDR1 is SEHNR and CDR2 is FQNEAQ (reference sequence). V lost 5 bases and J 8 bases, leaving 12 bases between the germline ends. The CDR3 is CASSNPGREAFF. In DNA, the CDR3 is TGTGCCAGCAGCAACCCCGGGCGGGAAGCTTTCTTT. The whole variable domain, filled in from reference TRBV7-9 and TRBJ1-1, reads DTGVSQNPRHKITKRGQNVTFRCDPISEHNRLYWYRQTLGQGPEFLTYFQNEAQLEKSRLLSDRFSAERPKGSFSTLEIQRTEQGDSAMYLCASSNPGREAFFGQGTRLTVV.

This clone was counted a few times. The rearrangement joins TRBV6-1 to TRBJ1-5; 8 bases align to TRBD1. V was clipped by 4 bases and J by 4 bases; unmatched bases: 6. CDR3 length: 15 residues. The germline V gene encodes CDR1 MNHNS and CDR2 SASEGT. The CDR3: CASSAGGAGNQPQHF. CDR3 bases: TGTGCCAGCAGTGCAGGGGGCGCGGGGAATCAGCCCCAGCATTTT.

The CDR3 sequence: CASSLSTPGQGLTYEQYF. DNA of the CDR3: TGCGCCAGCAGCCTATCGACTCCGGGACAGGGGTTGACCTACGAGCAGTACTTC. The genes are TRBV5-1 and TRBJ2-7; 10 bases are a match to TRBD1. The CDR3 runs 18 residues. Germline CDR1 SGHRS, CDR2 YFSETQ. Unmatched junction bases numbered 15, after V lost 4 bases and J lost 2 bases.

The chain couples TRBV23-1 to TRBJ2-5; D is ambiguous. TRBV23-1 is placed among ORFs of uncertain function. V was pared by 4 bases and J by 2 bases, with 11 bases between. The CDR3 spans 14 residues. CDR3 in amino acids: CASSRKELQETQYF. The CDR3 nucleotides are TGCGCCAGCAGTCGAAAAGAACTTCAAGAGACCCAGTACTTC.